Listed below are T cell receptor beta chains from one sample, sequenced in a study of T cell repertoires in cytomegalovirus infection. TCRdb fed the reads into MiXCR, producing one record per CDR3 protein. The table has about 890,000 distinct CDR3 sequences, more than 25% seen once. Their recognized antigens are unknown. Sequenced here: cultured CD8+ T cells from PBMCs, sampled from culture after CMV antigen stimulation. The source is a human donor in good health (CMV status not recorded). Some clones in this sample may be carry-over from other donors' samples. Both conserved end residues are part of each CDR3. Fields, in order: D gene, clone size, J gene, V gene, CDR3 DNA, CDR3 protein. The D gene is left open where the match is weak. Size is omitted from some rows. Given values are once, few, many or a class for expanded clones.

d_gene: -
abundance: -
j_gene: TRBJ1-2
v_gene: TRBV12-3/TRBV12-4
CDR3nt: TGTGCCGCAATATTGGACAGCCGACCCTATGGCTACACCTTC
CDR3aa: CAAILDSRPYGYTF

d_gene: -
abundance: many
j_gene: TRBJ2-5
v_gene: TRBV7-6
CDR3nt: TGTGCCAGCAGCTTTCGGGGGTCGTACCAAGAGACCCAGTACTTC
CDR3aa: CASSFRGSYQETQYF

d_gene: -
abundance: -
j_gene: TRBJ2-7
v_gene: TRBV27
CDR3nt: TGTGCCACCACGGCCTGGGGGACGGACACCTACGAGCAGTACTTC
CDR3aa: CATTAWGTDTYEQYF

d_gene: -
abundance: few
j_gene: TRBJ2-2
v_gene: TRBV19
CDR3nt: TGTGCCAGTAGTATAGAAGGAACAGGGACCCCGGCCGGGGAGCTGTTTTTT
CDR3aa: CASSIEGTGTPAGELFF

d_gene: TRBD2
abundance: -
j_gene: TRBJ2-1
v_gene: TRBV6-1
CDR3nt: TGTGCCAGCAGTGTGGAGCTAGCGGGAGGCTGGAATGAGCAGTTCTTC
CDR3aa: CASSVELAGGWNEQFF

d_gene: -
abundance: many
j_gene: TRBJ2-5
v_gene: TRBV6-1
CDR3nt: TGTGCCAGCAGTGAAGACAGTGTAGAGACCCAGTACTTC
CDR3aa: CASSEDSVETQYF

d_gene: -
abundance: -
j_gene: TRBJ2-7
v_gene: TRBV15
CDR3nt: TGTGCCACCAGCAGAGACAGGTATGCCTACGAGCAGTACTTC
CDR3aa: CATSRDRYAYEQYF

d_gene: TRBD1
abundance: -
j_gene: TRBJ1-1
v_gene: TRBV19
CDR3nt: TGTGCCAGTAGGTTTACTTCGGGACAGCTGAACACTAAAGCTTTCTTT
CDR3aa: CASRFTSGQLNTKAFF

d_gene: TRBD1
abundance: few
j_gene: TRBJ1-1
v_gene: TRBV9
CDR3nt: TGTGCCAGCAGCACTCGACAGGGGGCCTTTATGAACACTGAAGCTTTCTTT
CDR3aa: CASSTRQGAFMNTEAFF

d_gene: -
abundance: -
j_gene: TRBJ1-5
v_gene: TRBV12-3/TRBV12-4
CDR3nt: TGTGCCAGCAGTTTTCCCTTTGGAAGCAATCAGCCCCAGCATTTT
CDR3aa: CASSFPFGSNQPQHF

d_gene: TRBD1
abundance: -
j_gene: TRBJ1-1
v_gene: TRBV28
CDR3nt: TGTGTCAGCAGCGGGACAGGGCGTCCGAACACTGAAGCTTTCTTT
CDR3aa: CVSSGTGRPNTEAFF

d_gene: -
abundance: -
j_gene: TRBJ2-5
v_gene: TRBV4-1
CDR3nt: TGCGCCAGCAGCCCGACCGACTACGAGACCCAGTACTTC
CDR3aa: CASSPTDYETQYF

d_gene: TRBD2
abundance: -
j_gene: TRBJ2-5
v_gene: TRBV4-3
CDR3nt: TGCGCCAGCAGCCAGGTTGGACTAGCGGGGGGACTTGAGGAAGAGACCCAGTACTTC
CDR3aa: CASSQVGLAGGLEEETQYF

d_gene: TRBD2
abundance: -
j_gene: TRBJ2-1
v_gene: TRBV15
CDR3nt: TGTGCCACGAAGGGACTAGAAGACAATGAGCAGTTCTTC
CDR3aa: CATKGLEDNEQFF

d_gene: -
abundance: -
j_gene: TRBJ1-2
v_gene: TRBV28
CDR3nt: TGTGCCAGCAGTTTTTCGGGCGGGTTAAGCTATGGCTACACCTTC
CDR3aa: CASSFSGGLSYGYTF

d_gene: -
abundance: -
j_gene: TRBJ2-7
v_gene: TRBV7-2
CDR3nt: TGTGCTAGCTTGGGGACCCGCTACGAGCAGTACTTC
CDR3aa: CASLGTRYEQYF

d_gene: TRBD1
abundance: few
j_gene: TRBJ1-5
v_gene: TRBV6-2/TRBV6-3
CDR3nt: TGTGCCAGCAGTTACCTTGGTTATGCCCGACAGGGCAACAATCAGCCCCAGCATTTT
CDR3aa: CASSYLGYARQGNNQPQHF

d_gene: TRBD1
abundance: -
j_gene: TRBJ2-2
v_gene: TRBV9
CDR3nt: TGTGCCAGCAGCGATGGACAGGGGGAAACCGGGGAGCTGTTTTTT
CDR3aa: CASSDGQGETGELFF

d_gene: TRBD1
abundance: -
j_gene: TRBJ1-2
v_gene: TRBV7-8
CDR3nt: TGTGCCAGCAGCTTAAGGACAGGCTTCTATGGCTACACCTTC
CDR3aa: CASSLRTGFYGYTF

d_gene: TRBD1
abundance: -
j_gene: TRBJ1-6
v_gene: TRBV7-9
CDR3nt: TGTGCCAGCAGCGGCGACAGGGGCGCGTATAATTCACCCCTCCACTTT
CDR3aa: CASSGDRGAYNSPLHF

d_gene: TRBD1
abundance: -
j_gene: TRBJ2-6
v_gene: TRBV15
CDR3nt: TGTGCCACCAGCAGGTCACAGGGGGCTGGGGCCAACGTCCTGACTTTC
CDR3aa: CATSRSQGAGANVLTF

d_gene: -
abundance: few
j_gene: TRBJ2-5
v_gene: TRBV6-7
CDR3nt: TGTGCCAAGAAGACAGAGACCCAGTACTTC
CDR3aa: CAKKTETQYF

d_gene: -
abundance: -
j_gene: TRBJ2-7
v_gene: TRBV7-8
CDR3nt: TGTGCCAGCAGCTCCTATGACCTGGACGAGCAGTACTTC
CDR3aa: CASSSYDLDEQYF

d_gene: -
abundance: -
j_gene: TRBJ1-4
v_gene: TRBV6-5
CDR3nt: TGTGCCAGCAGTTACAATAAGCGGGGTGAAAAACTGTTTTTT
CDR3aa: CASSYNKRGEKLFF

d_gene: -
abundance: -
j_gene: TRBJ2-2
v_gene: TRBV20-1
CDR3nt: TGCAGTGCTAGGTCGAACACCGGGGAGCTGTTTTTT
CDR3aa: CSARSNTGELFF

d_gene: -
abundance: -
j_gene: TRBJ1-3
v_gene: TRBV7-8
CDR3nt: TGTGCCAGCAGCTTAGTGGGGAGCACCATATATTTT
CDR3aa: CASSLVGSTIYF

d_gene: -
abundance: many
j_gene: TRBJ1-5
v_gene: TRBV7-8
CDR3nt: TGTGCCAGCAGCTTAGGCCCCGGGGCAAATCAGCCCCAGCATTTT
CDR3aa: CASSLGPGANQPQHF

d_gene: -
abundance: few
j_gene: TRBJ1-2
v_gene: TRBV6-6
CDR3nt: TGTGCCAGCAGTTACCCAGTAGGGGCGGTGGACTATGGCTACACCTTC
CDR3aa: CASSYPVGAVDYGYTF

d_gene: TRBD1
abundance: -
j_gene: TRBJ2-2
v_gene: TRBV7-3
CDR3nt: TGTGCCAGCAGCTCACCCGGACAGGGTGTCGGGGAGCTGTTTTTT
CDR3aa: CASSSPGQGVGELFF

d_gene: TRBD2
abundance: -
j_gene: TRBJ2-1
v_gene: TRBV15
CDR3nt: TGTGCCACCAGCAGATCGTGGGGGACTAGCGATGAGCAGTTCTTC
CDR3aa: CATSRSWGTSDEQFF

d_gene: -
abundance: few
j_gene: TRBJ2-1
v_gene: TRBV12-5
CDR3nt: TGTGCTAGTGGTCCCGGGTCTGAGCAGTTCTTC
CDR3aa: CASGPGSEQFF

d_gene: TRBD1
abundance: -
j_gene: TRBJ2-3
v_gene: TRBV24-1
CDR3nt: TGTGCCACCAGTGATCAGGGGGCGGCGGATACGCAGTATTTT
CDR3aa: CATSDQGAADTQYF

d_gene: TRBD1
abundance: -
j_gene: TRBJ1-2
v_gene: TRBV15
CDR3nt: TGTGCCACCAGCAGAGACAGGGGGCGGAACTATGGCTACACCTTC
CDR3aa: CATSRDRGRNYGYTF